This T cell receptor (beta chain) was sequenced for a study of T cell repertoires in ileal Crohn's disease. Turning to the study itself: Thiopurines (about ten) or anti-TNF agents (about 19) were given postoperatively to about half.

Turning to this clone: Antigen unknown.

Sequencing used immunoSEQ multiplex PCR; TCRdb keeps in-frame clones, though not all of them. The sample includes roughly 4,800 clones, around 80% of them seen just once. Overall study findings and caveats: Compared with CD4 T cells, sorted CD8 cells carried more expanded clones. Every patient over 26.8% clonality showed endoscopic recurrence.

The sample taken for sequencing was ileal tissue. The sequence came from an adult with Crohn's disease.

The DNA for the CDR3 is TGTGCCAGCAGTGAAAAAGGGACAGGGTTTGGCTACACCTTC. Amino acids: CASSEKGTGFGYTF. The J gene is TRBJ1-2, the V gene TRBV6-1; TRBD1 aligns across 9 bases. The V gene end was trimmed by 2 bases and the J gene end by 7 bases; junction bases not matched to a gene: 5. This CDR3 has 14 amino acids. Germline-derived CDR1 and CDR2 are MNHNS and SASEGT.